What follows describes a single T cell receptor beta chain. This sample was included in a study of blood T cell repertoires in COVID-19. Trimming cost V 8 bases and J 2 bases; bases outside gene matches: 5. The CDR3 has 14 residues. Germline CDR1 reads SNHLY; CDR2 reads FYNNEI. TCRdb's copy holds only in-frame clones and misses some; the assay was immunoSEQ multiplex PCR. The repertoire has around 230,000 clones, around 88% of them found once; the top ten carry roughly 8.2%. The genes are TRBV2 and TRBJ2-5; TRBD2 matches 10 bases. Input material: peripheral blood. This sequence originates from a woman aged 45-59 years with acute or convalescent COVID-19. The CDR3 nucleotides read TGTGCCAGCGGACCTAGCGGGAGACAAGAGACCCAGTACTTC. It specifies CASGPSGRQETQYF.